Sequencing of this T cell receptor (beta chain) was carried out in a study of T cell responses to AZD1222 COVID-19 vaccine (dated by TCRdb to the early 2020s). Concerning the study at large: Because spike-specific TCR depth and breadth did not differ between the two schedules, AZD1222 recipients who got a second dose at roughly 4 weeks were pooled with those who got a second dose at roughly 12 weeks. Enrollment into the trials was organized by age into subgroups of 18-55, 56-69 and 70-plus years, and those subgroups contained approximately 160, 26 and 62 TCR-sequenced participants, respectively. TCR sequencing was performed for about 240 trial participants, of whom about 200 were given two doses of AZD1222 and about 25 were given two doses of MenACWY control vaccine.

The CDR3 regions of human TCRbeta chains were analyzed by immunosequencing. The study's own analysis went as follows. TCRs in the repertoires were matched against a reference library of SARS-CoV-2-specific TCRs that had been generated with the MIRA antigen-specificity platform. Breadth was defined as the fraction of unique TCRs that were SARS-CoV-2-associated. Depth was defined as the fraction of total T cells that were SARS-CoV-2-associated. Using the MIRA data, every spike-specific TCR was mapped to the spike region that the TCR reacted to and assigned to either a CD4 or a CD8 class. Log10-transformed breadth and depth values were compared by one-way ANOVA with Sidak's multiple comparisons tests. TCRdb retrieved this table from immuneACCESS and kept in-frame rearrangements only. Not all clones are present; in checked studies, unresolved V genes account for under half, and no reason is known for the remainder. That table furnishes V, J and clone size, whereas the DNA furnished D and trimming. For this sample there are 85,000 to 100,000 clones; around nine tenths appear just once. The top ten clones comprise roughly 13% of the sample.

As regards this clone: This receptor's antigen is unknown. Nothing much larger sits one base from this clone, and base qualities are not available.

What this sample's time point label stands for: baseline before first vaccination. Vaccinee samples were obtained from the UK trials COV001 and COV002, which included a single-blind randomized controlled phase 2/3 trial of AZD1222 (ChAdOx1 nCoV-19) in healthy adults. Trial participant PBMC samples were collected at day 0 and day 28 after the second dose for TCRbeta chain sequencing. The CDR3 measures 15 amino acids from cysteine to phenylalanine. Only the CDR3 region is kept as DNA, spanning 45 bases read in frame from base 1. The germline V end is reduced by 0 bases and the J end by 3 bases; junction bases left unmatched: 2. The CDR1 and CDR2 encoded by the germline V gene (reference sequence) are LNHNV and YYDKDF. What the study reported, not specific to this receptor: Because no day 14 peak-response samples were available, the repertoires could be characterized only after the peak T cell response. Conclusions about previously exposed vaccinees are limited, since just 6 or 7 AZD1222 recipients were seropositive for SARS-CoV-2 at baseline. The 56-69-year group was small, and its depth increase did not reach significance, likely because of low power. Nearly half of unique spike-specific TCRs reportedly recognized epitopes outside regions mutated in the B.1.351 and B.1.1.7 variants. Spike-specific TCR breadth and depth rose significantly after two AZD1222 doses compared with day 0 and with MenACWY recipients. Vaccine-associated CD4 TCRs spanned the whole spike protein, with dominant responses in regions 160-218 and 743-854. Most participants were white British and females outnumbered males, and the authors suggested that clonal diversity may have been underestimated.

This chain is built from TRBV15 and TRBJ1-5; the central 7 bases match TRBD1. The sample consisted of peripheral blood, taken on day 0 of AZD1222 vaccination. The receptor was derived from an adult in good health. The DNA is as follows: TGTGCCACCAGCAGAGACAGGGGGAACAATCAGCCCCAGCATTTT. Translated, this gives CATSRDRGNNQPQHF.